Presented here are 18 T cell receptor beta chains from one specimen sequenced in a study of post-analysis software for immune sequencing data. Libraries were made from TCR beta cDNA, and they carried unique molecular identifiers. TCRdb re-called the PCR reads with MiXCR, one entry per CDR3 protein. The sample consists of over 150,000 distinct CDR3 sequences, about 32% of them appearing once. Whole-study findings and limits: TRBV5-6, TRBV5-1 and TRBV20-1 were among four or five TRBV segments more frequent in patients than controls.

Which antigens these TCRs recognize remains unknown. The source material was blood. These receptors came from a girl aged 10-17 years with multiple sclerosis.

This clonotype has a count of ten or more. This chain connects TRBV10-3 to TRBJ2-7; 9 bases agree with TRBD1. V gave up 5 bases and J gave up 4 bases; unmatched junction bases: 3. Germline-derived CDR1 and CDR2 are ENHRY and SYGVKD. The CDR3 has 13 residues. The CDR3 sequence is CAISWDREYEQYF. CDR3 DNA sequence: TGTGCCATCAGTTGGGACAGGGAGTACGAGCAGTACTTC.

V is TRBV7-9 and J is TRBJ2-6; unclear D gene. The CDR3 contains 14 residues. Germline V gives CDR1 SEHNR, CDR2 FQNEAQ (reference sequence). Trimming took off 3 bases at V and 4 bases at J, with 7 bases between the two ends. CDR3 nucleotide sequence: TGTGCCAGCAGCTTGGGTGTGGGGGCCAACGTCCTGACTTTC. This encodes CASSLGVGANVLTF.

At least ten counts were recorded for this clonotype. The chain carries TRBV25-1 and TRBJ2-1; weak D call: TRBD2 (5 bases). CDR3 size: 15 residues. The germline V gene encodes CDR1 MGHDK and CDR2 SYGVNS. Trimming stripped 1 base from V and 3 bases from J, with 10 bases between. CDR3 nucleotide sequence: TGTGCCAGCAGTGAATCGCTGGACTTCTACAATGAGCAGTTCTTC. It codes for CASSESLDFYNEQFF.

The chain recombines TRBV7-9 with TRBJ1-1; D is perhaps TRBD1 (5 bases). Germline V lookup: CDR1 SEHNR, CDR2 FQNEAQ (reference sequence). There are 13 residues in the CDR3. Deletions cut 2 bases from V and 6 bases from J, with 10 bases between. The CDR3 loop is CASSLPGFAEAFF. As DNA, the CDR3 is TGTGCCAGCAGCTTACCAGGGTTCGCTGAAGCTTTCTTT.

This chain links TRBV6-5 with TRBJ2-7, with 8 bases fitting TRBD2. Losses at the gene ends were 7 bases for V and 0 bases for J; bases not matched to a gene: 8. CDR1 and CDR2 (germline): MNHEY, SVGAGI. CDR3 length equals 15 residues. CDR3 residues: CASTGGVEASYEQYF. The CDR3, as DNA: TGTGCCAGCACGGGGGGGGTCGAAGCCTCCTACGAGCAGTACTTC.

This chain links TRBV11-2 with TRBJ1-1, with a weak D call TRBD1 (6 bases). The V end lost 1 base, the J end lost 6 bases, and 15 bases lay between the germline ends. CDR1 and CDR2 from the germline V gene are SGHAT and FQNNGV. This CDR3 has 15 residues. CDR3 sequence reads: CASSLGGGRGAEAFF. CDR3 DNA: TGTGCCAGCAGCTTAGGTGGGGGTAGGGGGGCTGAAGCTTTCTTT.

The genes are TRBV4-1 and TRBJ2-5; unclear D gene. Trimming stripped 8 bases from V and 2 bases from J, with 12 bases between. The length of the CDR3 is 13 residues. Germline values: CDR1 MGHRA, CDR2 YSYEKL. The CDR3 DNA reads TGCGCCAGCGGCCTCTCGGCGCAAGAGACCCAGTACTTC. It encodes CASGLSAQETQYF.

The V and J genes are TRBV9 and TRBJ2-5; D tentatively reads TRBD1 or TRBD2 (5 bases each). The CDR3 sequence is 15 residues long. Germline values: CDR1 SGDLS, CDR2 YYNGEE. The ends were cut back, 0 bases at V and 11 bases at J, with 20 bases in the middle. The CDR3 region is CASSVAGTWGYKQYF. CDR3 bases: TGTGCCAGCAGCGTAGCAGGGACCTGGGGGTACAAGCAGTACTTC.

This clonotype was observed many times. This rearrangement joins TRBV6-6 to TRBJ2-7; 8 positions match TRBD1. CDR1 is MNHNY and CDR2 is SVGAGI in the germline V gene (reference sequence). J was trimmed by 6 bases and V by 6 bases; bases with no gene match: 4. There are 12 residues in the CDR3. CDR3 loop: CASRSTGGEQYF. DNA for the CDR3: TGTGCCAGCAGGTCCACAGGGGGCGAGCAGTACTTC.

The chain combines TRBV6-1 with TRBJ1-5, with 12 nucleotides matching TRBD1. The V gene's germline CDR1 is MNHNS and CDR2 SASEGT. The CDR3 loop spans 15 amino acids. With V trimmed by 6 bases and J by 4 bases, 4 bases remained unmatched. Here the CDR3 DNA reads TGTGCCAGCAGCCTGGGACAGGGGGCAAATCAGCCCCAGCATTTT. This gives the protein CASSLGQGANQPQHF.

This chain joins TRBV7-3 and TRBJ2-3, with 7 bases that match TRBD2. The CDR3 covers 16 residues. The germline CDR1 and CDR2 sequences are SGHTA and FQGTGA. Trimming took 1 base from V and 4 from J; bases not matched to a gene: 8. CDR3 in amino acids: CASSLIGSGIADTQYF. For the CDR3, the DNA is TGTGCCAGCAGCTTAATAGGGAGCGGGATCGCAGATACGCAGTATTTT.

Of note for this clonotype: Possible read error: a much larger clone is one base away. This rearrangement joins TRBV5-1 to TRBJ2-5; weak D call: TRBD2 (5 bases). Germline V gives CDR1 SGHRS, CDR2 YFSETQ. CDR3 length equals 14 residues. The CDR3 DNA follows: TGCGCCGGCAGCTTGGATAGGAGCGGAGAGACCCAGTACTTC. Its protein is CAGSLDRSGETQYF.

This clonotype was recorded at least ten times. V usage is TRBV15 and J usage is TRBJ2-7; D is undetermined. The CDR3 is 13 residues long. In germline, CDR1 is LNHNV, CDR2 YYDKDF (reference sequence). V shed 0 bases and J shed 4 bases, with 7 bases lying between them. As DNA, the CDR3 is TGTGCCACCAGCAGAGAGCTAGGGTACGAGCAGTACTTC. Amino acids: CATSRELGYEQYF.

The chain carries TRBV12-3 or TRBV12-4 and TRBJ2-5; 8 nucleotides line up with TRBD2. The CDR3 consists of 15 residues. The J segment lost 5 bases and the V segment lost 4 bases, leaving 9 bases of the junction unmatched. CDR3 region: CASSSFDGLAETQYF. The DNA for the CDR3 is TGTGCCAGCAGTTCTTTCGATGGACTAGCCGAGACCCAGTACTTC.

In this sample, this clonotype turned up many times. J is TRBJ2-5 and V is TRBV4-1; D uncertain. V lost 3 bases, J lost 2 bases, and 7 bases lay in between. Germline-derived CDR1 and CDR2 are MGHRA and YSYEKL. The CDR3 has 13 residues. CDR3 DNA: TGCGCCAGCAGCCACCGACGACAAGAGACCCAGTACTTC. Translated, it gives CASSHRRQETQYF.

Only a few counts were recorded for this clonotype. The chain recombines TRBV9 with TRBJ1-5; maybe TRBD1 (5 bases). The V end was cut by 0 bases, the J end by 5 bases, with 9 bases between. Germline CDR1 SGDLS, CDR2 YYNGEE. The CDR3 loop spans 14 amino acids. The chain's CDR3 is CASSVEGSYQPQHF. CDR3 in DNA: TGTGCCAGCAGCGTAGAGGGGTCTTATCAGCCCCAGCATTTT.

V usage is TRBV5-1 and J usage is TRBJ2-3, with TRBD1 matching 7 bases. Germline V lookup: CDR1 SGHRS, CDR2 YFSETQ. CDR3 length: 15 residues. The V segment lost 1 base and the J segment 5 bases; nucleotides outside the gene matches: 7. CDR3 DNA sequence: TGCGCCAGCAGCTTGAGCCCAGGGGGACAAGATACGCAGTATTTT. As protein: CASSLSPGGQDTQYF.

This clonotype has ten or more counts. This rearrangement joins TRBV20-1 to TRBJ2-4; TRBD1 might be the D (6 bases). CDR1 is DFQATT and CDR2 is SNEGSKA in the germline V gene (reference sequence). This CDR3 has 14 amino acids. V lost 5 bases and J 5 bases, leaving 16 bases between the germline ends. CDR3 protein: CSAVTTGLENIQYF. The DNA of the CDR3 is TGCAGTGCTGTTACTACAGGGTTAGAAAACATTCAGTACTTC.